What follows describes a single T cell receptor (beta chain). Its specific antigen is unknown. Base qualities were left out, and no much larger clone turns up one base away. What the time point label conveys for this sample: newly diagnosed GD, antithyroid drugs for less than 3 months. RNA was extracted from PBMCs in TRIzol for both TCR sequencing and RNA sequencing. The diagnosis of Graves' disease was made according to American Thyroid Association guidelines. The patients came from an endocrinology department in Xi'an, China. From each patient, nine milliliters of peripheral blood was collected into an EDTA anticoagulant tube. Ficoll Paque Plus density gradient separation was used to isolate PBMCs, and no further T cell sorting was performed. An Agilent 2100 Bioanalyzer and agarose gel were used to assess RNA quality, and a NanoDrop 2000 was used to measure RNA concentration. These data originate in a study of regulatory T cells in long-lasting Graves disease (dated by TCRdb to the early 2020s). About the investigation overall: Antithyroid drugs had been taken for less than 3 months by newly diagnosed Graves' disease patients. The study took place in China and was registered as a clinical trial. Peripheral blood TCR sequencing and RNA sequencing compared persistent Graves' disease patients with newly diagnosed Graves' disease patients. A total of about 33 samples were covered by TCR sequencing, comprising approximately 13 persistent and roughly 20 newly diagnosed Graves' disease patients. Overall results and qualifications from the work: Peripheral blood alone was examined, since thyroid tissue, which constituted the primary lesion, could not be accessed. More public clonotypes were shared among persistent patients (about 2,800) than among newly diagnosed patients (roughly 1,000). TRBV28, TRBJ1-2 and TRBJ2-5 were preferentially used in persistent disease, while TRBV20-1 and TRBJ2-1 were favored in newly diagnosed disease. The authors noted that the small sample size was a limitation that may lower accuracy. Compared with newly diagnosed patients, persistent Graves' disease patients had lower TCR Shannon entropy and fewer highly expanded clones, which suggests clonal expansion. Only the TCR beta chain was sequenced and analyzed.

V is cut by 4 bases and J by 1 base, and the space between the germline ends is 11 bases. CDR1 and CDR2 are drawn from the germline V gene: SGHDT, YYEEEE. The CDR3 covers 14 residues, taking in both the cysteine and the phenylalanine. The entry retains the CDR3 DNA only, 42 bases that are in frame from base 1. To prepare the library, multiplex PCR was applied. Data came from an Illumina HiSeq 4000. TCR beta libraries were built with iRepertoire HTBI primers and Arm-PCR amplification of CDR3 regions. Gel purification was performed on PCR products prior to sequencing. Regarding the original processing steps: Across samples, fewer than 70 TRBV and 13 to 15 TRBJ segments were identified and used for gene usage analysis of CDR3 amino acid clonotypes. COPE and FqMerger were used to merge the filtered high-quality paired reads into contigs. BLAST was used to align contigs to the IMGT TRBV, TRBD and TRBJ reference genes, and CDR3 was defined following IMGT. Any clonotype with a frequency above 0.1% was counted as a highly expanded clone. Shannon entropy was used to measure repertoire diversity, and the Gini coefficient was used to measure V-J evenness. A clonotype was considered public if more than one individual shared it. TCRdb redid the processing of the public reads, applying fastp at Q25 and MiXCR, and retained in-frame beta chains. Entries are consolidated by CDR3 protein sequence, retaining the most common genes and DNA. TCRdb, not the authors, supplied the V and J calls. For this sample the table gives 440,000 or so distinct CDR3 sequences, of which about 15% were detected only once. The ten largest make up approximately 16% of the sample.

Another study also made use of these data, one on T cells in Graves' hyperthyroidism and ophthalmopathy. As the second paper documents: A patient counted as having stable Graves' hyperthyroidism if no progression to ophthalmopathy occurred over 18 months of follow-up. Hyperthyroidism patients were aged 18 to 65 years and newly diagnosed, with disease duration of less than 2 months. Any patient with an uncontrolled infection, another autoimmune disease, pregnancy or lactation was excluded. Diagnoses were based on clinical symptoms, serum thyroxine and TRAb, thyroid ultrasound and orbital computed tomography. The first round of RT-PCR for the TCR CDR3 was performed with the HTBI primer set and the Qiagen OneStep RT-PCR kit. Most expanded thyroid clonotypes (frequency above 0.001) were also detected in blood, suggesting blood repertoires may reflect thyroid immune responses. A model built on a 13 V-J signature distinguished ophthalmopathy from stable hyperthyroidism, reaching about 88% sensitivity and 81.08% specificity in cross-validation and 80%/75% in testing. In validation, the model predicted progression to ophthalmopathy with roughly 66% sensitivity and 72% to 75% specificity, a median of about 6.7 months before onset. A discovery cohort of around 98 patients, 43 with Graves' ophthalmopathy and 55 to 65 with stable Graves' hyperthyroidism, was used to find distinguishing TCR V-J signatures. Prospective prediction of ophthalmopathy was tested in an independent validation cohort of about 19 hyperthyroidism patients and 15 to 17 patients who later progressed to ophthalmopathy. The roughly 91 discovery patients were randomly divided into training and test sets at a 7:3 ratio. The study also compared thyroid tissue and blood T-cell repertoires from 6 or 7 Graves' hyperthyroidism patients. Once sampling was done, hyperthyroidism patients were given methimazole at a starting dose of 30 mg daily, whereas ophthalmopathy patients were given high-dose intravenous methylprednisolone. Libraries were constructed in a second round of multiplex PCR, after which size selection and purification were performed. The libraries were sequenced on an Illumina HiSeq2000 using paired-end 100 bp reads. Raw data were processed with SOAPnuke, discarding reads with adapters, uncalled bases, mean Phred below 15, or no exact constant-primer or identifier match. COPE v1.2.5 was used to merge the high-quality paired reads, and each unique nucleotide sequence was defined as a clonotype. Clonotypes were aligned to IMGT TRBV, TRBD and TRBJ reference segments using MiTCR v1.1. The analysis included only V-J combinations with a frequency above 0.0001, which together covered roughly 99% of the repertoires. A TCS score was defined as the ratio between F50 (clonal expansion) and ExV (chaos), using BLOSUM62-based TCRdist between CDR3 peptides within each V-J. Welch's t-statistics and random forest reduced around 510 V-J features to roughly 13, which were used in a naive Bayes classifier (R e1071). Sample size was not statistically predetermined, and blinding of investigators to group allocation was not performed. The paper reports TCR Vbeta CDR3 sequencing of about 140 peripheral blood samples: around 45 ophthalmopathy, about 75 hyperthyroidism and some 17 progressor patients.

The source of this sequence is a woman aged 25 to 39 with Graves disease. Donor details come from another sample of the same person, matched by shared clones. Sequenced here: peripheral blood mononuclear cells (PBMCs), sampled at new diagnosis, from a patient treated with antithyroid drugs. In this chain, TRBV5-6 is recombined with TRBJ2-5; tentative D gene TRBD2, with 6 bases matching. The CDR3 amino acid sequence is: CASSPGSLQETQYF. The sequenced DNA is TGTGCCAGCAGCCCCGGGAGCCTCCAAGAGACCCAGTACTTC.